This entry lists 18 T cell receptor beta chains sequenced from one sample in a study of metastatic and nonmetastatic thyroid tumors (dated by TCRdb to between 2020 and 2021). Receptors were amplified or captured by PCR. The sequencer listed for this sample is Illumina HiSeq 4000. TCRdb trimmed the raw reads at Q25, called clones with MiXCR and kept productive beta chains. Present in this sample are 25,000 or so clones, 16% of which were seen just once. The top ten clonotypes cover around 6.1% of the sample. No patient had received any treatment before thyroid surgery. Sequenced sample: blood. All receptors come from a male donor with papillary thyroid cancer or a benign thyroid nodule (not recorded which). Some clones in this sample may be carry-over from other donors' samples.

The chain carries TRBV2 and TRBJ2-3; 8 positions agree with TRBD2. In germline, CDR1 is SNHLY, CDR2 FYNNEI. With V trimmed by 1 base and J by 6 bases, 9 bases remained unmatched. This CDR3 spans 16 amino acids. The CDR3 region is CASSEVSSGSADTQYF. The CDR3 DNA reads TGTGCCAGCAGTGAAGTTTCAAGCGGGAGTGCGGATACGCAGTATTTT.

This clone was detected many times. This chain joins TRBV5-4 and TRBJ2-2; no clear D. The CDR3 is made up of 14 amino acids. V was shortened by 2 bases and J by 1 base, with 6 bases between the two germline ends. Germline V gives CDR1 SGHNT, CDR2 YYREEE (reference sequence). The CDR3 spells CASSFTENTGELFF. The CDR3 coding sequence is TGTGCCAGCAGCTTCACCGAGAACACCGGGGAGCTGTTTTTT. Looking up the rest from reference TRBV5-4 and TRBJ2-2 gives the full variable domain: ETGVTQSPTHLIKTRGQQVTLRCSSQSGHNTVSWYQQALGQGPQFIFQYYREEENGRGNFPPRFSGLQFPNYSSELNVNALELDDSALYLCASSFTENTGELFFGEGSRLTVL.

V usage is TRBV11-3 and J usage is TRBJ1-6; D may be TRBD1 (6 bases). CDR1 and CDR2 (germline): SGHNT, YENEEA. The V gene lost 3 bases and the J gene lost 9 bases, with 9 bases spanning the gap. There are 13 residues in the CDR3. Here the CDR3 reads CASSFGTTSPLHF. CDR3 sequence (DNA): TGTGCCAGCAGCTTCGGGACAACTTCACCCCTCCACTTT.

This clone was seen repeatedly, ten times or more. The chain carries TRBV6-1 and TRBJ1-2, with D possibly matching TRBD1 (5 bases). The CDR3 spans 11 residues. The ends were cut back, 6 bases at V and 10 bases at J, with 12 bases in the middle. CDR1 is MNHNS, CDR2 SASEGT, per germline. The CDR3 is CASSSGLAYTF. The DNA for the CDR3 is TGTGCCAGCAGCTCGGGACTTGCCTACACCTTC.

Many counts were recorded for this clone. The rearrangement links TRBV7-9 to TRBJ1-2; D remains ambiguous. The CDR3 has 13 residues. Germline CDR1 is SEHNR and CDR2 is FQNEAQ (reference sequence). Trimming took 5 bases from V and 8 from J, leaving 15 bases between them. This CDR3 is CASSNGPGEGYTF. CDR3 in DNA: TGTGCCAGCAGCAACGGTCCCGGGGAGGGCTACACCTTC.

This clone is classed as medium-sized. This chain joins TRBV27 and TRBJ2-7, with a tentative D call TRBD2 (6 bases). Per germline, CDR1 MNHEY and CDR2 SMNVEV (reference sequence). The CDR3 contains 13 residues. Deletions cut 6 bases from V and 2 bases from J, with 11 bases between. CDR3 sequence: CASREGPTYEQYF. The CDR3 region has the DNA TGTGCCAGCAGGGAGGGACCGACCTACGAGCAGTACTTC.

This clone was recorded many times. The rearrangement joins TRBV7-9 to TRBJ2-7, with D uncertain. Germline V gene lookup returns CDR1 SEHNR and CDR2 FQNEAQ (reference sequence). With 1 base removed from V and 7 bases from J, the gap between germline ends came to 8 bases. There are 12 residues in the CDR3. For the CDR3, the DNA is TGTGCCAGCAGCTTAGTCGGCTCGGAGCAGTACTTC. Translation: CASSLVGSEQYF.

This clone is categorized as medium-sized. This chain connects TRBV6-2 or TRBV6-3 to TRBJ2-7, with D maybe TRBD2 (7 bases). Germline CDR1 reads MNHEY; CDR2 reads SVGEGT. CDR3 size: 14 residues. The V end was cut by 7 bases, the J end by 5 bases, with 18 bases between. CDR3 nucleotides: TGTGCCAGCAATCCTTGGGGGGGCTTGAACGAGCAGTACTTC. Protein sequence: CASNPWGGLNEQYF.

This clone was detected many times. The rearrangement links TRBV29-1 to TRBJ1-1; D is undetermined. V was shortened by 7 bases and J by 4 bases, with 10 bases between the two germline ends. From germline, CDR1 is SQVTM and CDR2 ANQGSEA. The CDR3 is 11 amino acids. In DNA form, the CDR3 reads TGCAGCGCCATGATAATCACTGAAGCTTTCTTT. It translates to CSAMIITEAFF.

This clone was seen repeatedly, ten times or more. The rearrangement joins TRBV3-1 to TRBJ1-1; no clear D gene. The germline V gene has CDR1 LGHDT and CDR2 YNNKEL (reference sequence). V was cut by 4 bases and J by 5 bases, with 11 bases left in between. The CDR3 consists of 13 residues. The CDR3: CASSLQSGTEAFF. DNA for the CDR3: TGTGCCAGCAGCCTACAGTCCGGGACTGAAGCTTTCTTT.

There are many counts of this clone. The chain joins TRBV18 to TRBJ2-7; the D gene is possibly TRBD1 (5 bases). Germline values: CDR1 KGHSH, CDR2 LQKENI. The V end lost 3 bases, the J end lost 4 bases, and 13 bases lay between the germline ends. The length of the CDR3 is 14 residues. The CDR3 region has the DNA TGTGCCAGCTCACCCCAGGGTCCCCCGTACGAGCAGTACTTC. Translation gives CASSPQGPPYEQYF. The full variable domain, in which reference TRBV18 and TRBJ2-7 provide the parts outside the CDR3, is NAGVMQNPRHLVRRRGQEARLRCSPMKGHSHVYWYRQLPEEGLKFMVYLQKENIIDESGMPKERFSAEFPKEGPSILRIQQVVRGDSAAYFCASSPQGPPYEQYFGPGTRLTVT.

As regards this clone: This sequence may be a read error, since a much larger clone differs from it by one base. The chain recombines TRBV19 with TRBJ2-3; 10 positions agree with TRBD1. In germline, CDR1 is LNHDA, CDR2 SQIVND (reference sequence). J was trimmed by 5 bases and V by 11 bases; bases with no gene match: 10. This CDR3 is built from 14 residues. In nucleotides, the CDR3 is TGTGCCCCCTCCCGGGACAGGGGCGAAGATACGCAGTATTTT. Translating gives CAPSRDRGEDTQYF.

This clone has at least ten counts. The chain has TRBV18 and TRBJ2-7; 8 bases fit TRBD1. J gave up 4 bases and V 4 bases, and 6 bases lay outside the gene matches. The CDR3 length is 14 residues. Germline CDR1 reads KGHSH; CDR2 reads LQKENI. CDR3 bases: TGTGCCAGCTCACGAGACAGGGGAGTTTACGAGCAGTACTTC. Translation: CASSRDRGVYEQYF.

This clone was observed many times. V gene TRBV4-1 combines with J gene TRBJ2-7, with TRBD2 identical over 7 bases. V was clipped by 3 bases and J by 3 bases; unmatched bases: 2. Germline V lookup: CDR1 MGHRA, CDR2 YSYEKL. The CDR3 consists of 13 residues. The CDR3 DNA reads as TGCGCCAGCAGCCAGGGGGGGGACTACGAGCAGTACTTC. Protein sequence: CASSQGGDYEQYF.

This clone was detected only a few times. The final CDR3 position lacks the conserved phenylalanine or tryptophan, pointing to a likely read error. The chain is built from TRBV6-2 or TRBV6-3 and TRBJ2-7, with 9 bases fitting TRBD1. The CDR3 spans 13 residues. V was pared by 4 bases and J by 6 bases, with 4 bases of the junction left unmatched. The germline CDR1 and CDR2 sequences are MNHEY and SVGEGT. CDR3 sequence: CASSCGTGIEQYL. CDR3 in DNA: TGTGCCAGCAGTTGCGGGACAGGGATCGAGCAGTACCTC.

In this sample, this clone turned up many times. J is TRBJ2-1 and V is TRBV27; tentative D call: TRBD2 (5 bases). The V gene lost 5 bases and the J gene lost 7 bases, with 15 bases spanning the gap. In germline, CDR1 is MNHEY, CDR2 SMNVEV (reference sequence). The CDR3 contains 14 residues. In DNA form, the CDR3 reads TGTGCCAGCAGTCCCTTCGCGGGCGTGAATGAGCAGTTCTTC. Its protein product is CASSPFAGVNEQFF.

There are many counts of this clone. Here the CDR3 reads CATSRDQGPTSYEQYF. The DNA of the CDR3 is TGTGCCACCAGCAGAGATCAGGGACCTACCTCCTACGAGCAGTACTTC. The chain has TRBV15 and TRBJ2-7; the D gene could be TRBD1 or TRBD2 (5 bases each). The ends were cut back, 0 bases at V and 0 bases at J, with 12 bases in the middle. Germline loops: CDR1 LNHNV, CDR2 YYDKDF (reference sequence). The CDR3 is 16 residues long.

This clone was seen many times. This chain links TRBV25-1 with TRBJ2-6; 8 bases align to TRBD1. V lost 1 base, J lost 4 bases, and 9 bases stayed unmatched. The CDR3 contains 18 residues. Germline values: CDR1 MGHDK, CDR2 SYGVNS. CDR3 nucleotide sequence: TGTGCCAGCAGTGAATGGGAGACAGGGGCTTCAGGGGCCAACGTCCTGACTTTC. Its protein is CASSEWETGASGANVLTF.